The clone carrying this T cell receptor (beta chain) turned up a few times. Its antigen is not known. The junction differs from germline at one of its ends, possibly a read error. The sample is drawn from a study of CD8+CD57+ T cells in acquired aplastic anemia. Overall study: Quantities of DNA derived from sorted CD4+ and CD8+ cells averaged around 3.2 ug.

Findings of the study overall: The same twenty-nine CD8+ CDR3 sequences occurred in patients and in controls. With respect to CD8+ Simpson's diversity, patients and controls did not differ significantly.

Genomic DNA acted as the template from which TCR beta VDJ combination and CDR3 sequence profiling were carried out. TCRdb used MiXCR to reprocess the reads, holding one entry per CDR3 protein. This table has about 270,000 distinct CDR3 sequences, 55% to 65% appearing once. The sequencing sample was made of sorted CD4+, CD8+, or CD8+CD57+ T cells (not recorded which) from PBMCs. The sequence was obtained from a human donor with severe aplastic anemia or a healthy control (not recorded which).

In DNA form, the CDR3 reads TGTGCCGGCAGCTTAGTGGGACTAGCGGGATACGAGCAGTACTTC. Residues: CAGSLVGLAGYEQYF. The rearrangement uses TRBV7-9 and TRBJ2-7; 13 positions match TRBD2. Germline V gene sequence: CDR1 SEHNR, CDR2 FQNEAQ (reference sequence). The CDR3 sequence is 15 residues long.